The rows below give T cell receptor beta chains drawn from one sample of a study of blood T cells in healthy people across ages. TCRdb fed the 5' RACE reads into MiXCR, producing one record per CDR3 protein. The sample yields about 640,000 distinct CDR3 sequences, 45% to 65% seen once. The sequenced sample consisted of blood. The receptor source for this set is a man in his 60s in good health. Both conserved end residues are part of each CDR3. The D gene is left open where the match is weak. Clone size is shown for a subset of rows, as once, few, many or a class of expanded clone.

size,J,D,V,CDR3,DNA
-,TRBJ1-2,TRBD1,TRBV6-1,CASRDRARNTF,TGTGCCAGCAGAGACAGGGCGCGAAACACCTTC
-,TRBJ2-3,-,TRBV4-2,CASSQDSSGSTDTQYF,TGTGCCAGCAGCCAAGATAGTAGCGGTAGCACAGATACGCAGTATTTT
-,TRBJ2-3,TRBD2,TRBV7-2,CASSLVASGGFEDTQYF,TGTGCCAGCAGCTTAGTGGCTAGCGGGGGGTTTGAAGATACGCAGTATTTT
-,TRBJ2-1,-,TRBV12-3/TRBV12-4,CASSLGREGGKQFF,TGTGCCAGCAGTTTAGGCAGGGAGGGGGGCAAGCAGTTCTTC
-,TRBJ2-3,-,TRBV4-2,CASSQRTEDTQYF,TGTGCCAGCAGCCAGAGGACGGAAGATACGCAGTATTTT
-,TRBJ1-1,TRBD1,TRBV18,CASSLYTGTANTEAFF,TGTGCCAGCTCACTGTACACCGGGACAGCGAACACTGAAGCTTTCTTT
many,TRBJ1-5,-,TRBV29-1,CSVGDPNQPQHF,TGCAGCGTAGGAGATCCTAATCAGCCCCAGCATTTT
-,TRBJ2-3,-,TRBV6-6,CASSYWGGGSTDTQYF,TGTGCCAGCAGTTACTGGGGTGGCGGAAGCACAGATACGCAGTATTTT
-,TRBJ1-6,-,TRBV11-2,CASSPQGTRSSYNSPLHF,TGTGCCAGCAGCCCCCAGGGTACGAGGAGTTCCTATAATTCACCCCTCCACTTT
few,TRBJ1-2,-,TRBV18,CASSLDMNYGYTF,TGTGCCAGCTCACTCGACATGAACTATGGCTACACCTTC
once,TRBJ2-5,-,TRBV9,CASSVSVEGSETQYF,TGTGCCAGCAGCGTATCCGTAGAGGGGTCAGAGACCCAGTACTTC
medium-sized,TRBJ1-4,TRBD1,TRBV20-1,CSARSHRGGTNEKLFF,TGCAGTGCCCGGTCCCACAGGGGGGGAACTAATGAAAAACTGTTTTTT
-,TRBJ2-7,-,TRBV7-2,CASSSPTGTHSYEQYF,TGTGCCAGCAGCTCCCCCACCGGGACCCACTCCTACGAGCAGTACTTC
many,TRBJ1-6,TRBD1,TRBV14,CASSQLEPGQGAYNSPLHF,TGTGCCAGCAGCCAACTAGAACCGGGACAGGGGGCCTATAATTCACCCCTCCACTTT
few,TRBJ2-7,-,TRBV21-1,CASSKGAPPNYEQYF,TGTGCCAGCAGCAAAGGGGCCCCTCCAAACTACGAGCAGTACTTC
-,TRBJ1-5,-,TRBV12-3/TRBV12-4,CASSLLQGRNQPQHF,TGTGCCAGCAGTTTGCTACAGGGACGCAATCAGCCCCAGCATTTT
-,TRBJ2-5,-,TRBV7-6,CACSLVVETQYF,TGTGCCTGCAGCTTAGTCGTGGAGACCCAGTACTTC
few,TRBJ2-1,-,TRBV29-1,CSVAWDGGLAEQFF,TGCAGCGTCGCATGGGACGGGGGACTCGCAGAGCAGTTCTTC
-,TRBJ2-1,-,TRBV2,CASSDLTNEQFF,TGTGCCAGCAGTGACCTGACCAATGAGCAGTTCTTC
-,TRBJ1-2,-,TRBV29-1,CSVGEGEYYGYTF,TGCAGCGTTGGGGAGGGCGAGTACTATGGCTACACCTTC
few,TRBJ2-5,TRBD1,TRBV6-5,CASRETGGMKTQYF,TGTGCCAGCAGAGAAACAGGGGGCATGAAGACCCAGTACTTC
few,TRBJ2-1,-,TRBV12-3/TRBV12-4,CASSLRWSGPAYEQFF,TGTGCCAGCAGTTTAAGGTGGAGCGGACCGGCCTATGAGCAGTTCTTC
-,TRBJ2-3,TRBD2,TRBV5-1,CASSSGLARTDTQYF,TGCGCCAGCAGCTCGGGACTAGCTCGAACAGATACGCAGTATTTT
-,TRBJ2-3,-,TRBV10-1,CASSETAPGTQYF,TGCGCCAGCAGTGAGACAGCGCCAGGGACGCAGTATTTT
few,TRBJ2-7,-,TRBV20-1,CSANPAGPYEQYF,TGCAGTGCAAACCCGGCAGGGCCCTACGAGCAGTACTTC
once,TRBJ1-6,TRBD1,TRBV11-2,CASSLTGISSPLHF,TGTGCCAGCAGCTTGACAGGGATAAGTTCACCCCTCCACTTT
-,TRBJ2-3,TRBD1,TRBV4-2,CASSPDTGTGSTDTQYF,TGTGCCAGCAGCCCAGACACCGGGACAGGGAGCACAGATACGCAGTATTTT
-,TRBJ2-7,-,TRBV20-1,CSAREQGPWDEQYF,TGCAGTGCTAGAGAACAGGGTCCTTGGGACGAGCAGTACTTC
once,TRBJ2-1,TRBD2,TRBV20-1,CSARRGGAQFF,TGCAGTGCTCGACGGGGGGGGGCCCAGTTCTTC
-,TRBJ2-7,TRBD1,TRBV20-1,CSALNRDRGSYEQYF,TGCAGTGCGCTAAACCGGGACAGGGGATCCTACGAGCAGTACTTC
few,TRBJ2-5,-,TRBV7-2,CASSQGSLSQETQYF,TGTGCCAGCAGCCAGGGCAGCCTATCCCAAGAGACCCAGTACTTC
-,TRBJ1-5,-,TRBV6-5,CASSYSATNQPQHF,TGTGCCAGCAGTTACTCAGCCACAAATCAGCCCCAGCATTTT
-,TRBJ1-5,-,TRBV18,CASSPGGQISNQPQHF,TGTGCCAGCTCACCGGGAGGACAGATTAGCAATCAGCCCCAGCATTTT
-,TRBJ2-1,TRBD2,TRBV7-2,CASSLAGSGAFNEQFF,TGTGCCAGCAGCTTAGCCGGTAGCGGGGCGTTTAATGAGCAGTTCTTC
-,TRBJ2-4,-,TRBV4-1,CASSQDNQGRDIQYF,TGCGCCAGCAGCCAAGATAACCAGGGGAGGGACATTCAGTACTTC
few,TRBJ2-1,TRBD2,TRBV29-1,CSVSRTSGNEQFF,TGCAGCGTCTCAAGGACTAGCGGCAATGAGCAGTTCTTC
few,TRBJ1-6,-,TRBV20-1,CSARRPYNSPLHF,TGCAGTGCTAGAAGGCCCTATAATTCACCCCTCCACTTT
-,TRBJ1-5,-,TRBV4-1,CASSQEGPGERPQHF,TGCGCCAGCAGCCAAGAAGGGCCAGGGGAACGACCCCAGCATTTT
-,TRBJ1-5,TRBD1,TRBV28,CATRTGGSGQPQHF,TGTGCCACGAGGACAGGGGGATCGGGGCAGCCCCAGCATTTT
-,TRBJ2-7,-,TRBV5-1,CASSYGDSYEQYF,TGCGCCAGCAGCTACGGGGACTCCTACGAGCAGTACTTC
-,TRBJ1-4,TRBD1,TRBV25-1,CASSDNRGGGSYEKLFF,TGTGCCAGCAGTGACAACAGGGGAGGAGGGTCGTACGAAAAACTGTTTTTT